The clone carrying this T cell receptor (beta chain) was found a few times. Its target is unknown. This record belongs to a study of T cell repertoires in cytomegalovirus infection. Study-wide background: Recently identified HLA-C-restricted CMV epitopes and well-studied HLA-B-restricted CMV epitopes were used by the study. In public TCR beta signatures, there were indications of both CMV infection and matching HLA type. Findings and limits, study-wide: What dominated the ex vivo response were HLA-C-restricted CMV-specific TCR beta clonotypes.

The V and J ends lost 4 bases and 2 bases, in that order; junction bases with no gene match: 7. This CDR3 comprises 15 residues. The germline CDR1 and CDR2 sequences are SGHKS and YYEKEE (reference sequence). TCRdb re-called the reads with MiXCR, one entry per CDR3 protein. The table has 400,000 to 600,000 distinct CDR3 sequences, 42% seen once. This chain links TRBV5-5 with TRBJ2-3, with 7 bases matching TRBD1. The sequenced sample was cultured PBMCs, obtained from culture after CMV antigen stimulation. The TCR was taken from a human donor in good health (CMV status not recorded). Some clones in this sample may be carry-over from other donors' samples. The CDR3 protein is CASSPTGYATDTQYF. DNA for the CDR3: TGTGCCAGCAGCCCGACAGGGTACGCCACAGATACGCAGTATTTT. Together with reference TRBV5-5 and TRBJ2-3, the CDR3 gives the full variable domain: DAGVTQSPTHLIKTRGQQVTLRCSPISGHKSVSWYQQVLGQGPQFIFQYYEKEERGRGNFPDRFSARQFPNYSSELNVNALLLGDSALYLCASSPTGYATDTQYFGPGTRLTVL.